This TCR beta chain was found in a study of blood T cells in healthy people across ages (dated by TCRdb to between 2014 and 2017). Looking at the study overall: In model experiments, template switching captured about one uniquely barcoded TCR beta cDNA molecule for every two T cells. Age-related changes in TCR beta repertoire diversity were measured in the study by deep sequencing normalized with unique cDNA molecular identifiers. The donors were split into four age groups: young (average around 15 years), middle-aged (roughly 39), aged (approximately 60) and long-lived (roughly 86). To avoid experimental bias, donors of different ages were randomly spread across the sequencing lanes. Using the same blood draw, the study looked at two additional independent replicas of 1 million unique cDNA reads for two donors, one aged 18 to 30 and the other aged 80 or older. The paper as a whole reports these results and caveats: Compared with the aged group, the long-lived group had more naive CD4+ T cells, fewer expanded clones and increased TCR diversity, a pattern suggesting age selection. Observed TCR beta diversity correlated strongly with the percentage of naive T cells measured by flow cytometry. Observed TCR beta diversity per million T cells fell roughly linearly with age, and a significant reduction was already apparent by age approximately 41. Because the CMV infection status of the donors was unknown, age-related changes in expanded clonotypes may potentially have been confounded. Estimates of total diversity based on one million sequenced T cells were considered lower bounds and underestimates. Because profiling used bulk unsorted PBMCs, naive and antigen-experienced compartments could not be compared conclusively.

The 39 donors, aged roughly 6 to 90 years, were systemically healthy Caucasian individuals from Russia. About 10 milliliters of peripheral blood were collected from each donor into EDTA-treated Vacutainer tubes. Ficoll-Paque density-gradient centrifugation was used to isolate PBMCs, with at least 7 million per sample. Trizol reagent was used to extract total RNA from PBMCs, with at least 6 micrograms per sample. The percentages of naive CD45RAhigh/CD27high T cells were determined by flow cytometry on a PBMC aliquot from every donor. The germline V gene (reference sequence) sets CDR1 to DFQATT and CDR2 to SNEGSKA. The CDR3, from cysteine to phenylalanine, totals 13 residues. Of all the DNA, just the CDR3 is kept, 39 bases in frame from base 1. V was cut back by 3 bases and J by 6 bases, leaving a gap of 12 bases between them. Preparation of the library involved 5' RACE. TCRdb shows the sequencer as Illumina HiSeq 2500. The second PCR ran for roughly 7 to 12 cycles and used a J-beta primer mix along with a sample-barcoded 5' primer. A template-switch 5' adaptor carrying 12 random nucleotides introduced a unique molecular identifier onto each TCR beta cDNA molecule. Each sample yielded at least 2.5 million CDR3-containing paired-end reads. All of the RNA was converted into first-strand cDNA using the Mint cDNA synthesis kit, with a TRBC-specific oligonucleotide serving as the primer. All cDNA was treated with uracil-DNA glycosylase and then went through a first 18-cycle PCR with the universal primers M1SS and BC2_uni_R. The published analysis was carried out like this. For normalization, 1 million high-quality reads, each with a distinct molecular identifier, were randomly selected from each sample. Instead of being binned into consensus sequences, reads with shared molecular identifiers were discarded. CDR3 identification, clonotype clustering and error correction used MiTCR with a Q25 quality threshold and the strictest error-elimination algorithm. A nonparametric unseen species model using Euler transformation provided a lower-bound estimate of total TCR beta diversity. The public reads were quality trimmed at Q25 with fastp and then assembled into clones with MiXCR by TCRdb, keeping productive beta chains. Each CDR3 protein appears once, grouped with its most common genes and DNA. None of the V and J calls come from the authors' own analysis; TCRdb made them. This sample lists fewer than 900,000 distinct CDR3 sequences; about 34% were detected once. The ten biggest clones cover roughly 13% of the sample.

For this clonotype: Its antigen is still unknown. No base qualities exist here, and no much larger clone lies one base off it.

The material sequenced was blood. The sequence came from a young man in good health. This receptor chain uses TRBV20-1 and TRBJ2-1; the D gene assignment is ambiguous. In nucleotides, the sequence is TGCAGTGCTAGTGCTGGCGTCCCCAATGAGCAGTTCTTC. This is translated as CSASAGVPNEQFF.